A single sample gave rise to the 27 T cell receptor beta chains below, sequenced in a study of T cells in Graves' hyperthyroidism and ophthalmopathy. What was amplified from RNA transcripts were TCR beta CDR3 regions. RT-PCR in the first round (using the HTBI primer set) targeted the TCR CDR3. MiXCR was run by TCRdb on the multiplex PCR reads, yielding one entry per CDR3 protein. The table records 110,000 to 150,000 distinct CDR3 sequences, around 20% of them present only once. Material for sequencing was blood. The receptors stem from a woman aged 50 to 65 with Graves' hyperthyroidism that later progressed to Graves' ophthalmopathy.

At least ten counts were recorded for this clonotype. CDR3 amino acids: CASSPGQGYNEQFF. In nucleotides, the CDR3 is TGTGCCAGCAGTCCGGGACAGGGATACAATGAGCAGTTCTTC. The gene calls are TRBV28 and TRBJ2-1; 9 positions match TRBD1. J lost 4 bases, V lost 5 bases, and 3 bases had no gene match. From germline, CDR1 is MDHEN and CDR2 SYDVKM. CDR3 size: 14 residues.

Comments on this clonotype: Just one base apart from a much larger clone, this may be a read error. The genes are TRBV2 and TRBJ1-4; the D is unclear. From germline, CDR1 is SNHLY and CDR2 FYNNEI. This CDR3 spans 16 amino acids. Written as DNA, the CDR3 is TGTGCCAGCAGTGAAGCGCACGGGTTCTCTAATGAAAAACTGTCTTTT. As protein: CASSEAHGFSNEKLSF.

In its sample, this clonotype was seen many times. The chain uses TRBV28 and TRBJ2-3; D may be TRBD2 (5 bases). Per the germline V gene, CDR1 is MDHEN and CDR2 is SYDVKM. With 7 bases removed from V and 3 bases from J, the gap between germline ends came to 14 bases. This CDR3 comprises 14 residues. CDR3 DNA sequence: TGTGCCAGCACCTTTACTAGAAGGACAGATACGCAGTATTTT. Its protein product is CASTFTRRTDTQYF.

The genes are TRBV6-9 and TRBJ2-2; D remains unclear. In germline, CDR1 is MNHGY, CDR2 SVAAGI. The CDR3 is 14 amino acids. V shed 4 bases and J shed 1 base, with 7 bases lying between them. CDR3 nucleotide sequence: TGTGCCAGCAGTTTCAAAGTGAACACCGGGGAGCTGTTTTTT. It encodes CASSFKVNTGELFF.

The chain employs TRBV12-3 or TRBV12-4 and TRBJ2-3, with D maybe TRBD2 (6 bases). Trimming stripped 7 bases from V and 2 bases from J, with 13 bases between. The CDR3 is made up of 14 amino acids. As DNA, the CDR3 is TGTGCCAGCACCCCAGGACTACTCACAGATACGCAGTATTTT. It is translated as CASTPGLLTDTQYF.

The chain is built from TRBV3-1 and TRBJ1-2; D is possibly TRBD1 (5 bases). The CDR3 totals 15 residues. CDR1 and CDR2 (germline): LGHDT, YNNKEL (reference sequence). Trimming took 4 bases from V and 8 from J, leaving 20 bases between them. In DNA form, the CDR3 reads TGTGCCAGCAGCCCCACCTCGCGGCAGGGTGTCGGCTACACCTTC. Its translation: CASSPTSRQGVGYTF.

This chain uses TRBV14 with TRBJ2-2; 9 bases align to TRBD1. The V segment lost 4 bases and the J segment 7 bases; nucleotides outside the gene matches: 13. Germline V CDR1 and CDR2: SGHDN, FVKESK. This CDR3 has 17 residues. DNA of the CDR3: TGTGCCAGCAGCCCTCGGGCGGGACAGGGAGACGGCGGGGAGCTGTTTTTT. Translation gives CASSPRAGQGDGGELFF.

Turning to this clonotype: A read error may account for a junction end that differs from germline. The chain couples TRBV5-1 to TRBJ1-2, with 10 bases identical to TRBD1. The V gene's germline CDR1 is SGHRS and CDR2 YFSETQ. The CDR3 contains 12 residues. Written as DNA, the CDR3 is TGTGCCACTGGACAGGGGGACTATGGCTACACCTTC. Its translation: CATGQGDYGYTF.

The rearrangement joins TRBV9 to TRBJ2-7; 15 nucleotides agree with TRBD2. The length of the CDR3 is 17 residues. Germline lookup yields CDR1 SGDLS and CDR2 YYNGEE. After removal of 0 bases from V and 3 bases from J, the junction contained 4 bases not matched to a gene. CDR3 bases: TGTGCCAGCAGCGTAGCCGGGACTAGCGGGAGGAACTACGAGCAGTACTTC. Translated: CASSVAGTSGRNYEQYF.

This clonotype was observed a few times. The chain combines TRBV4-2 with TRBJ1-5; the D gene is possibly TRBD1 (6 bases). In germline, CDR1 is LGHNA, CDR2 YNFKEQ. V was clipped by 4 bases and J by 5 bases, with 15 bases between them. The CDR3 is made up of 15 amino acids. The CDR3 spells CASSLHREADQPQHF. The DNA for the CDR3 is TGTGCCAGCAGCCTACACAGGGAGGCAGATCAGCCCCAGCATTTT.

This clonotype was seen a few times. The chain links TRBV3-1 to TRBJ2-1; possibly TRBD2 for D (5 bases). The CDR3 is 15 amino acids. Trimming pared 3 bases from V and 0 bases from J, leaving 9 bases between. Germline CDR1 is LGHDT and CDR2 is YNNKEL (reference sequence). This CDR3 is CASSQGGFSYNEQFF. CDR3 coding DNA: TGTGCCAGCAGCCAGGGCGGGTTCTCCTACAATGAGCAGTTCTTC.

This clonotype was observed at least ten times. This chain connects TRBV20-1 to TRBJ2-7, with unresolved D. The CDR3 sequence is 12 residues long. Germline loops: CDR1 DFQATT, CDR2 SNEGSKA (reference sequence). Trimming pared 3 bases from V and 7 bases from J, leaving 13 bases between. CDR3 region: CSARQLWSEQYF. The CDR3 bases are TGCAGTGCTAGGCAGCTCTGGTCTGAGCAGTACTTC.

This clonotype was detected many times. This chain joins TRBV7-2 and TRBJ2-3; TRBD2 aligns across 8 bases. From germline, CDR1 is SGHTA and CDR2 FQGNSA. With V trimmed by 5 bases and J by 2 bases, 6 bases remained unmatched. The CDR3 contains 15 residues. CDR3: CASSGSGTLTDTQYF. The CDR3 DNA follows: TGTGCCAGCAGCGGTAGCGGGACCCTCACAGATACGCAGTATTTT.

This clonotype was counted many times. This chain links TRBV7-9 with TRBJ2-1; TRBD2 aligns across 10 bases. The CDR3 extends over 16 amino acids. The J segment lost 2 bases and the V segment lost 3 bases, leaving 4 bases of the junction unmatched. Germline values: CDR1 SEHNR, CDR2 FQNEAQ (reference sequence). The CDR3 DNA follows: TGTGCCAGCAGCTTCCGTGGACTAGCGGCCTACAATGAGCAGTTCTTC. This codes for CASSFRGLAAYNEQFF. The full variable domain, rest sourced from reference TRBV7-9 and TRBJ2-1, is DTGVSQNPRHKITKRGQNVTFRCDPISEHNRLYWYRQTLGQGPEFLTYFQNEAQLEKSRLLSDRFSAERPKGSFSTLEIQRTEQGDSAMYLCASSFRGLAAYNEQFFGPGTRLTVL.

V usage is TRBV4-2 and J usage is TRBJ1-4, with D hard to call. The length of the CDR3 is 14 residues. The V and J ends lost 3 bases and 3 bases respectively, with 8 bases between them. Germline loops: CDR1 LGHNA, CDR2 YNFKEQ. This CDR3 reads CASSQGSANEKLFF. In nucleotides, the CDR3 is TGTGCCAGCAGCCAGGGGAGCGCTAATGAAAAACTGTTTTTT.

This clonotype was observed many times. The chain couples TRBV10-2 to TRBJ2-7; a possible D gene is TRBD2 (5 bases). This CDR3 has 13 amino acids. Trimming pared 4 bases from V and 4 bases from J, leaving 11 bases between. Germline CDR1 WSHSY, CDR2 SAAADI. The CDR3 nucleotides are TGCGCCAGCAGTGCCACTAGTTGGTACGAGCAGTACTTC. Protein product: CASSATSWYEQYF.

This clonotype was recorded many times. The chain combines TRBV12-3 or TRBV12-4 with TRBJ2-1; 8 nucleotides align to TRBD2. CDR3 length: 15 amino acids. The V gene end was trimmed by 6 bases and the J gene end by 3 bases; junction bases not matched to a gene: 7. The CDR3, as DNA: TGTGCCAGCAGCGATCTAGCGGGCGGCTACAATGAGCAGTTCTTC. It yields the protein CASSDLAGGYNEQFF.

In its sample, this clonotype was seen many times. The chain is built from TRBV7-8 and TRBJ2-7, with 8 bases identical to TRBD2. Losses at the gene ends were 1 base for V and 6 bases for J; bases not matched to a gene: 17. The CDR3 covers 18 residues. Germline CDR1 and CDR2: SGHVS and FQNEAQ. DNA of the CDR3: TGTGCCAGCAGCTTAGTGAGAAGCAGCGGGAGCTATAAGAGCGAGCAGTACTTC. As protein: CASSLVRSSGSYKSEQYF.

V and J are TRBV28 and TRBJ1-1, with D tentatively TRBD1 (6 bases). This CDR3 spans 14 amino acids. The ends were cut back, 3 bases at V and 5 bases at J, with 13 bases in the middle. Germline V gives CDR1 MDHEN, CDR2 SYDVKM. This CDR3 is CASSFEGGRTEAFF. The CDR3 nucleotides read TGTGCCAGCAGTTTCGAGGGGGGCAGGACTGAAGCTTTCTTT.

This clonotype was observed at least ten times. The chain joins TRBV5-1 to TRBJ1-2, with D possibly matching TRBD1 (6 bases). Germline CDR1 and CDR2: SGHRS and YFSETQ. CDR3 length: 15 residues. Trimming cost V 3 bases and J 6 bases, with 18 bases left between them. CDR3 amino acids: CASSWGGAQANGYTF. The CDR3 coding sequence is TGCGCCAGCAGCTGGGGGGGGGCGCAGGCGAATGGCTACACCTTC.

This clonotype has at least ten counts. The chain joins TRBV7-8 to TRBJ2-1; D not resolved. The CDR3 has 16 residues. Trimming stripped 1 base from V and 0 bases from J, with 10 bases between. Germline V lookup: CDR1 SGHVS, CDR2 FQNEAQ. CDR3 sequence (DNA): TGTGCCAGCAGCTTAGGAGGTCCAAGCTCCTACAATGAGCAGTTCTTC. Translated: CASSLGGPSSYNEQFF.

Comment on this clonotype: A read error may be the cause here, since a much bigger clone is one base away. The rearrangement links TRBV7-3 to TRBJ2-2; D remains unclear. Trimming removed 4 bases at V and 6 bases at J, with 12 bases between. CDR1 is SGHTA, CDR2 FQGTGA, per germline. The CDR3 consists of 14 residues. CDR3 sequence reads: CASSSLTLPGELFF. The CDR3 DNA follows: TGTGCCAGCAGCTCCCTGACGCTGCCCGGGGAGCTGTTTTTT.

The chain uses TRBV6-1 and TRBJ1-1, with a possible D match to TRBD1 (5 bases). The V and J ends lost 6 bases and 5 bases respectively, with 16 bases between them. CDR3 length: 14 amino acids. CDR1 is MNHNS and CDR2 is SASEGT in the germline V gene. As DNA, the CDR3 is TGTGCCAGCAGCCCTGGACGGGGACGGACTGAAGCTTTCTTT. This codes for CASSPGRGRTEAFF.

This clonotype has a handful of counts. CDR3 nucleotides: TGTGCCAGCAGCCCCCGCGGGACAGGGAACCGAAATGAAAAACTGTTTTTT. This gives the protein CASSPRGTGNRNEKLFF. The genes are TRBV7-8 and TRBJ1-4; 9 bases line up with TRBD1. Losses at the gene ends were 5 bases for V and 5 bases for J; bases not matched to a gene: 12. The CDR3 is 17 amino acids. Germline CDR1 and CDR2: SGHVS and FQNEAQ.

This clonotype appeared many times. The genes are TRBV15 and TRBJ1-5; D is undetermined. The germline V gene has CDR1 LNHNV and CDR2 YYDKDF (reference sequence). Trimming stripped 0 bases from V and 0 bases from J, with 24 bases between. The CDR3 has 21 amino acids. The CDR3 sequence: CATSRDRTFGVGSGSNQPQHF. CDR3 nucleotides: TGTGCCACCAGCAGAGATCGGACTTTCGGGGTTGGGAGTGGTAGCAATCAGCCCCAGCATTTT.

The chain employs TRBV7-3 and TRBJ2-2; D remains ambiguous. The ends were cut back, 5 bases at V and 0 bases at J, with 13 bases in the middle. The CDR3 has 16 residues. Germline V gene sequence: CDR1 SGHTA, CDR2 FQGTGA. CDR3 region: CASSPASRPNTGELFF. The CDR3 bases are TGTGCCAGCAGCCCCGCGTCTAGGCCGAACACCGGGGAGCTGTTTTTT.

The CDR3: CASSGPEDYEQYF. For the CDR3, the DNA is TGCGCCAGCAGCGGACCCGAGGACTACGAGCAGTACTTC. The gene calls are TRBV4-1 and TRBJ2-7; no firm D call. This CDR3 region has 13 residues. CDR1 is MGHRA and CDR2 is YSYEKL in the germline V gene. V gave up 5 bases and J gave up 3 bases, with 11 bases separating them.